The 18 T cell receptor beta chains given below trace back to one sample, sequenced in a study of cytomegalovirus exposure and HLA in healthy donors (dated 2017 in TCRdb). To prepare the library, the immunoSEQ multiplex PCR assay was applied. For the multiplex PCR, a mixture combining 60 forward primers for TCR Vbeta segments and 13 reverse primers for TCR Jbeta segments was used. TCRdb provides this immuneACCESS table in a form limited to in-frame rearrangements. Some clones are lacking; in checked studies, under half of them reflect an unresolved V gene, and why the rest are absent is not known. For this sample the table gives around 96,000 clones, of which approximately 80% were detected only once. Around 2% of the sample is taken by the ten largest. Source material: PBMCs. The receptor set was obtained from a man younger than 30 in good health and CMV-seronegative.

The chain uses TRBV5-1 and TRBJ2-5; 9 nucleotides line up with TRBD1. The J call may be wrong; the DNA end is better matched by TRBJ2-7. This CDR3 contains 15 residues. Germline values: CDR1 SGHRS, CDR2 YFSETQ. Here the CDR3 DNA reads TGCGCCAGCAGCTTGGGGACAGGGGACCCCTACGAGCAGTACTTC. Its translation: CASSLGTGDPYEQYF.

This clone was counted between two and nine times. V and J are TRBV28 and TRBJ2-7, with unresolved D. This CDR3 contains 12 residues. The germline CDR1 and CDR2 sequences are MDHEN and SYDVKM. V dropped 4 bases and J dropped 12 bases, with 16 bases sitting between them. Here the CDR3 reads CASSSAWASRYF. DNA for the CDR3: TGTGCCAGCAGTTCAGCTTGGGCCTCCAGGTACTTC.

The V gene is TRBV5-1, the J gene TRBJ1-1; 9 nucleotides line up with TRBD1. V was pared by 1 base and J by 0 bases, with 13 bases of the junction left unmatched. Germline loops: CDR1 SGHRS, CDR2 YFSETQ. CDR3 length: 19 amino acids. The CDR3 DNA is TGCGCCAGCAGCTTGTTGGTTGAGAACAGGGGGCCGATGAACACTGAAGCTTTCTTT. Protein: CASSLLVENRGPMNTEAFF.

The rearrangement links TRBV13 to TRBJ2-2, with D maybe TRBD2 (5 bases). Trimming pared 6 bases from V and 4 bases from J, leaving 15 bases between. Per germline, CDR1 PRHDT and CDR2 FYEKMQ (reference sequence). This CDR3 is built from 15 residues. CDR3 protein: CASSLRALGTGELFF. The CDR3 DNA is TGTGCCAGCAGTTTGCGGGCTCTCGGCACCGGGGAGCTGTTTTTT.

The rearrangement joins TRBV5-6 to TRBJ2-1, with 7 bases aligning to TRBD1. The CDR3 contains 14 residues. Germline trimming cut 9 bases from V and 0 bases from J; bases unmatched to any gene: 6. Germline loops: CDR1 SGHDT, CDR2 YYEEEE. CDR3 region: CATHDRVSYNEQFF. The CDR3 DNA reads TGTGCCACCCATGACAGGGTCTCCTACAATGAGCAGTTCTTC.

The chain carries TRBV7-8 and TRBJ1-2; no clear D gene. Trimming left V 5 bases short and J 4 bases short, with 11 bases between. The CDR3 sequence is 13 residues long. Looked up from germline, CDR1 is SGHVS and CDR2 is FQNEAQ. The CDR3 DNA follows: TGTGCCAGCAGCCCGACAAGAGTCTATGGCTACACCTTC. Protein sequence: CASSPTRVYGYTF. The variable domain in full, completed from reference TRBV7-8 and TRBJ1-2, reads GAGVSQSPRYKVAKRGQDVALRCDPISGHVSLFWYQQALGQGPEFLTYFQNEAQLDKSGLPSDRFFAERPEGSVSTLKIQRTQQEDSAVYLCASSPTRVYGYTFGSGTRLTVV.

The V and J genes are TRBV5-1 and TRBJ2-1, with 14 positions matching TRBD2. Germline CDR1 and CDR2: SGHRS and YFSETQ. The CDR3 length is 18 residues. J was trimmed by 2 bases and V by 7 bases; bases with no gene match: 11. The CDR3 spells CASAKGLAGVGTYNEQFF. The CDR3 DNA reads as TGCGCCAGCGCCAAGGGACTAGCGGGGGTGGGAACCTACAATGAGCAGTTCTTC.

This clone was recorded a few times. The rearrangement uses TRBV27 and TRBJ1-3, with a weak D call TRBD1 (5 bases). The V and J ends lost 8 bases and 4 bases respectively, with 21 bases between them. Germline assignment: CDR1 MNHEY and CDR2 SMNVEV (reference sequence). The CDR3 length is 16 residues. This CDR3 reads CASSPRGSNRGNTIYF. In nucleotides, the CDR3 is TGTGCCAGCTCTCCAAGGGGTAGTAATCGCGGAAACACCATATATTTT.

The gene calls are TRBV10-3 and TRBJ2-7; tentative D call: TRBD1 (6 bases). The CDR3 totals 15 residues. The V and J ends lost 4 bases and 3 bases respectively, with 16 bases between them. Per germline, CDR1 ENHRY and CDR2 SYGVKD. CDR3 in amino acids: CAISAPGQNNYEQYF. In DNA, the CDR3 is TGTGCCATCAGTGCACCTGGACAGAACAACTACGAGCAGTACTTC.

The chain has TRBV6-5 and TRBJ2-7; D perhaps matches TRBD1 (6 bases). Trimming removed 0 bases at V and 7 bases at J, with 10 bases between. The length of the CDR3 is 13 residues. Germline V gene lookup returns CDR1 MNHEY and CDR2 SVGAGI. The CDR3 DNA reads TGTGCCAGCAGTTACTCGGACAGTCCAGAGCAGTACTTC. This encodes CASSYSDSPEQYF.

The rearrangement links TRBV18 to TRBJ1-2; D may be TRBD1 (5 bases). Germline V CDR1 and CDR2: KGHSH, LQKENI. The CDR3 contains 15 residues. The V end was cut by 2 bases, the J end by 7 bases, with 17 bases between. This CDR3 reads CASSPMEQGYFGYTF. The CDR3 DNA is TGTGCCAGCTCACCAATGGAGCAGGGTTATTTTGGCTACACCTTC.

In this sample, this clone turned up a few times. The gene calls are TRBV5-1 and TRBJ1-2; D is ambiguous. V was trimmed by 0 bases and J by 1 base, leaving 7 bases between them. Germline CDR1 SGHRS, CDR2 YFSETQ. The CDR3 spans 14 residues. Here the CDR3 DNA reads TGCGCCAGCAGCTTGGGCGGATTTAACTATGGCTACACCTTC. Translation: CASSLGGFNYGYTF.

The V call is TRBV27, the J call TRBJ1-1; D perhaps matches TRBD1 (5 bases). Germline V CDR1 and CDR2: MNHEY, SMNVEV (reference sequence). Trimming cost V 4 bases and J 3 bases, with 12 bases left between them. The CDR3 has 14 residues. The CDR3 nucleotides read TGTGCCAGCAGTTGGCAGGGCCGGGACACTGAAGCTTTCTTT. Translated: CASSWQGRDTEAFF.

V usage is TRBV6-5 and J usage is TRBJ1-2; the D is unclear. The germline CDR1 and CDR2 sequences are MNHEY and SVGAGI. This CDR3 comprises 15 residues. Trimming removed 6 bases from V and 8 bases from J, with 22 bases in between. CDR3 sequence: CASRSPATTPGGYTF. The CDR3 DNA reads as TGTGCCAGCAGATCCCCCGCCACGACGCCCGGGGGCTACACCTTC.

This CDR3 is CATRRPGRGYQETQYF. The CDR3 DNA sequence: TGTGCCACCAGGCGCCCAGGGAGGGGGTACCAAGAGACCCAGTACTTC. The rearrangement joins TRBV15 to TRBJ2-5, with a tentative D call TRBD2 (7 bases). Germline assignment: CDR1 LNHNV and CDR2 YYDKDF (reference sequence). V gave up 6 bases and J gave up 0 bases, with 17 bases separating them. The CDR3 totals 16 residues.

The gene calls are TRBV27 and TRBJ2-7; a weak D match, TRBD1 (6 bases). This CDR3 region has 14 residues. CDR1 and CDR2 (germline): MNHEY, SMNVEV (reference sequence). Trimming removed 1 base at V and 5 bases at J, with 12 bases between. The CDR3 region is CASSLLPGVNEQYF. For the CDR3, the DNA is TGTGCCAGCAGTTTATTACCAGGGGTGAACGAGCAGTACTTC.

This chain joins TRBV6-5 and TRBJ2-4; 7 bases map to TRBD1. Germline assignment: CDR1 MNHEY and CDR2 SVGAGI. The CDR3 is made up of 15 amino acids. V dropped 0 bases and J dropped 4; count of bases not matched to a gene: 3. CDR3 in amino acids: CASSYSGTVKNIQYF. CDR3 nucleotide sequence: TGTGCCAGCAGTTACTCGGGGACAGTTAAAAACATTCAGTACTTC.

This clone was seen just once. V and J are TRBV14 and TRBJ2-7, with 13 bases matching TRBD2. Germline-derived CDR1 and CDR2 are SGHDN and FVKESK. The CDR3 runs 17 residues. Trimming cost V 5 bases and J 2 bases; bases outside gene matches: 9. The CDR3 here is CASSTGTSGAPPYEQYF. The CDR3 coding sequence is TGTGCCAGCAGCACCGGGACTAGCGGGGCGCCTCCCTACGAGCAGTACTTC.